The 22 T cell receptor beta chains presented below share a single source sample, sequenced in a study of blood T cell repertoires in COVID-19. Sequenced by immunoSEQ multiplex PCR; TCRdb stores in-frame clones only, minus some. The sample carries some 20,000 clones, 87% recorded once. Sequencing was done on a sample of peripheral blood. The source is a human donor in a cohort sampled during active COVID-19.

This chain joins TRBV28 and TRBJ1-5; possibly TRBD1 for D (5 bases). CDR3 length: 14 amino acids. V lost 6 bases and J 4 bases, leaving 13 bases between the germline ends. Germline V gene lookup returns CDR1 MDHEN and CDR2 SYDVKM. DNA of the CDR3: TGTGCCAGCAGGGGCAGGGCCCTAAATCAGCCCCAGCATTTT. As protein: CASRGRALNQPQHF.

This clone is deemed medium-sized. V usage is TRBV6-5 and J usage is TRBJ1-2; 9 bases agree with TRBD1. Per germline, CDR1 MNHEY and CDR2 SVGAGI. V trimming: 0 bases; J trimming: 8 bases; junction bases outside the gene matches: 7. CDR3 length: 15 residues. CDR3 DNA sequence: TGTGCCAGCAGTTACTCGTCAGGGACAGGGAGAGGCTACACCTTC. Amino acids: CASSYSSGTGRGYTF.

This clone is a singleton in its sample. This CDR3 is CASSLGGGGSVNKLFF. In nucleotides, the CDR3 is TGTGCCAGCAGCTTAGGGGGCGGGGGCTCGGTGAACAAACTGTTTTTT. The chain joins TRBV7-8 to TRBJ1-4, with D possibly matching TRBD1 (6 bases). The CDR3 extends over 16 amino acids. Trimming cost V 1 base and J 11 bases, with 20 bases left between them. CDR1 is SGHVS, CDR2 FQNEAQ, per germline.

V usage is TRBV7-9 and J usage is TRBJ1-4; TRBD1 might be the D (5 bases). CDR3 length equals 14 residues. CDR1 and CDR2 from the germline V gene are SEHNR and FQNEAQ (reference sequence). V was trimmed by 2 bases and J by 8 bases, leaving 12 bases between them. DNA for the CDR3: TGTGCCAGCAGCTTACAGGGATTGGTCGAAAAACTGTTTTTT. It codes for CASSLQGLVEKLFF.

The chain joins TRBV24-1 to TRBJ2-3; D gene uncertain. Germline CDR1 reads KGHDR; CDR2 reads SFDVKD. This CDR3 has 17 amino acids. The V and J ends lost 1 base and 8 bases respectively, with 21 bases between them. The CDR3 region is CATSDFSRSLPSGTQYF. In DNA, the CDR3 is TGTGCCACCAGTGATTTTTCACGAAGCCTGCCATCCGGTACGCAGTATTTT.

The chain recombines TRBV6-5 with TRBJ2-3, with 8 bases that match TRBD2. The CDR3 spans 13 residues. The germline gives CDR1 MNHEY, CDR2 SVGAGI. V lost 11 bases, J lost 6 bases, and 10 bases stayed unmatched. The CDR3 sequence is CAAGLAGLDTQYF. The CDR3 nucleotides are TGTGCCGCAGGGTTAGCGGGATTGGATACGCAGTATTTT.

The CDR3 bases are TGTGCCAGCAGTTTACGAGGGGTGGGGGGCACTGAAGCTTTCTTT. Translating it yields CASSLRGVGGTEAFF. The gene calls are TRBV28 and TRBJ1-1; a weak D match, TRBD1 (5 bases). This CDR3 has 15 amino acids. The V and J ends lost 2 bases and 4 bases respectively, with 14 bases between them. Germline CDR1 reads MDHEN; CDR2 reads SYDVKM. The whole variable domain, remainder taken from reference TRBV28 and TRBJ1-1, is DVKVTQSSRYLVKRTGEKVFLECVQDMDHENMFWYRQDPGLGLRLIYFSYDVKMKEKGDIPEGYSVSREKKERFSLILESASTNQTSMYLCASSLRGVGGTEAFFGQGTRLTVV.

V usage is TRBV18 and J usage is TRBJ2-7; TRBD1 aligns across 10 bases. J lost 3 bases, V lost 0 bases, and 5 bases had no gene match. This CDR3 has 16 residues. CDR1 KGHSH and CDR2 LQKENI come from the germline V gene. CDR3 amino acids: CASSPPSGQGIYEQYF. In nucleotides, the CDR3 is TGTGCCAGCTCACCACCGTCGGGACAGGGGATCTACGAGCAGTACTTC.

This rearrangement joins TRBV28 to TRBJ1-1, with D maybe TRBD1 (5 bases). CDR1 MDHEN and CDR2 SYDVKM come from the germline V gene. The V gene lost 4 bases and the J gene lost 4 bases, with 19 bases spanning the gap. This CDR3 has 16 amino acids. CDR3 bases: TGTGCCAGCAGTTCCGGACACCGCCTAAGGGGCACTGAAGCTTTCTTT. Translated, it gives CASSSGHRLRGTEAFF.

This sequence joins TRBV19 and TRBJ1-6, with D possibly TRBD1 on 5 matching bases. Germline CDR1 is LNHDA and CDR2 is SQIVND (reference sequence). The CDR3 is 16 residues long. The ends were cut back, 0 bases at V and 10 bases at J, with 16 bases in the middle. This chain's CDR3 is CASSIDDKGIGSPLHF. CDR3 nucleotides: TGTGCCAGTAGTATAGACGATAAGGGGATCGGATCACCCCTCCACTTT.

The chain joins TRBV6-4 to TRBJ2-7; 9 bases align to TRBD1. Germline CDR1 reads MRHNA; CDR2 reads SNTAGT. The V segment lost 10 bases and the J segment 2 bases; nucleotides outside the gene matches: 12. The length of the CDR3 is 15 residues. CDR3 DNA sequence: TGTGCCAACCCCGACCCGGGACAGGGTACCTACGAGCAGTACTTC. Protein: CANPDPGQGTYEQYF.

This clone turned up a few times. This chain joins TRBV4-1 and TRBJ2-1; 8 bases agree with TRBD2. CDR3 length: 15 amino acids. CDR1 is MGHRA and CDR2 is YSYEKL in the germline V gene. The V segment lost 4 bases and the J segment 3 bases; nucleotides outside the gene matches: 5. The CDR3 DNA sequence: TGCGCCAGCAGCCTGCGTAGCGGGGACTACAATGAGCAGTTCTTC. Protein sequence: CASSLRSGDYNEQFF.

This clone appeared once. This sequence joins TRBV10-1 and TRBJ1-6; 8 nucleotides match TRBD1. The J segment lost 4 bases and the V segment lost 8 bases, leaving 7 bases of the junction unmatched. This CDR3 has 15 amino acids. Looked up from germline, CDR1 is WNHNN and CDR2 is SYGVQD (reference sequence). CDR3 sequence (DNA): TGCGCCAGCGGGAAGAGACAGGGGTATAATTCACCCCTCCACTTT. Encoded protein: CASGKRQGYNSPLHF.

The genes are TRBV30 and TRBJ2-3; 10 bases fit TRBD2. The junction had 3 bases not matched to a gene; V was cut back by 1 base and J by 2 bases. Germline values: CDR1 GTSNPN, CDR2 SVGIG (reference sequence). The CDR3 is 15 residues long. The CDR3 loop reads CAWSEGLANTDTQYF. CDR3 DNA sequence: TGTGCCTGGAGTGAGGGACTAGCGAACACAGATACGCAGTATTTT.

The rearrangement links TRBV7-9 to TRBJ2-7, with 10 positions matching TRBD1. CDR1 is SEHNR, CDR2 FQNEAQ, per germline (reference sequence). CDR3 length: 14 residues. The junction had 5 bases not matched to a gene; V was cut back by 4 bases and J by 5 bases. In nucleotides, the CDR3 is TGTGCCAGCAGCTCCGGGACAGGGGTTAACGAGCAGTACTTC. Amino acid sequence: CASSSGTGVNEQYF.

This chain connects TRBV7-6 to TRBJ1-1; D might be TRBD1 (5 bases). The CDR3 spans 15 residues. Trimming pared 4 bases from V and 5 bases from J, leaving 17 bases between. Per the germline V gene, CDR1 is SGHVS and CDR2 is FNYEAQ. CDR3: CASSSRRTEGTEAFF. DNA of the CDR3: TGTGCCAGCAGCTCCCGACGGACGGAGGGGACTGAAGCTTTCTTT.

CDR3 loop: CASSNKQGSAFF. In DNA form, the CDR3 reads TGTGCCAGCAGCAACAAACAGGGATCGGCTTTCTTT. This chain connects TRBV11-3 to TRBJ1-1; a weak D match, TRBD1 (6 bases). This CDR3 comprises 12 residues. V lost 5 bases and J 11 bases, leaving 15 bases between the germline ends. CDR1 and CDR2 from the germline V gene are SGHNT and YENEEA. The variable domain in full, with the rest retrieved from reference TRBV11-3 and TRBJ1-1, is EAGVVQSPRYKIIEKKQPVAFWCNPISGHNTLYWYLQNLGQGPELLIRYENEEAVDDSQLPKDRFSAERLKGVDSTLKIQPAELGDSAVYLCASSNKQGSAFFGQGTRLTVV.

V gene TRBV5-1 combines with J gene TRBJ2-1; 7 bases align to TRBD1. Looked up from germline, CDR1 is SGHRS and CDR2 is YFSETQ. The CDR3 totals 15 residues. V trimming: 4 bases; J trimming: 4 bases; junction bases outside the gene matches: 8. CDR3 residues: CASSQRDRTYNEQFF. The CDR3 DNA reads TGCGCCAGCAGCCAGAGGGACAGAACTTACAATGAGCAGTTCTTC.

This clone has a handful of counts. This rearrangement joins TRBV27 to TRBJ1-1; D is possibly TRBD1 (5 bases). CDR1 is MNHEY, CDR2 SMNVEV, per germline (reference sequence). V dropped 5 bases and J dropped 3 bases, with 19 bases sitting between them. This CDR3 region has 16 residues. Here the CDR3 DNA reads TGTGCCAGCAGTCGGGGGGGTCGGTATGTCGACACTGAAGCTTTCTTT. This codes for CASSRGGRYVDTEAFF.

The genes are TRBV12-3 or TRBV12-4 and TRBJ1-1; TRBD1 agrees at 7 bases. With V trimmed by 1 base and J by 7 bases, 3 bases remained unmatched. CDR3 length: 13 residues. CDR3 DNA sequence: TGTGCCAGCAGTTTAGGACAGGGACTTGAAGCTTTCTTT. It translates to CASSLGQGLEAFF.

V and J are TRBV28 and TRBJ2-3; unclear D gene. Trimming removed 5 bases at V and 0 bases at J, with 15 bases between. This CDR3 region has 16 residues. From germline, CDR1 is MDHEN and CDR2 SYDVKM. CDR3 sequence (DNA): TGTGCCAGCAGTGTCAAACAGTACTGGAGCACAGATACGCAGTATTTT. Translation: CASSVKQYWSTDTQYF.

CDR3 protein: CASSLTVDQPQHF. In nucleotides, the CDR3 is TGTGCCAGCAGTTTGACAGTCGATCAGCCCCAGCATTTT. The rearrangement joins TRBV28 to TRBJ1-5; tentative D call: TRBD1 (5 bases). The germline gives CDR1 MDHEN, CDR2 SYDVKM. Trimming shortened V by 3 bases and J by 5 bases, and 8 bases separated the two germline ends. The CDR3 contains 13 residues.